This entry lists 25 T cell receptor beta chains sequenced from one sample in a study of blood T cell repertoires in COVID-19. Clones were sequenced by immunoSEQ multiplex PCR, and TCRdb holds only the in-frame ones, with some missing. In the table there are 250,000 to 300,000 clones, roughly 90% of which are singletons. Sequences were obtained from peripheral blood. These receptors were collected from a man aged 40-50 years with acute or convalescent COVID-19.

The chain recombines TRBV6-5 with TRBJ1-1, with a tentative D call TRBD1 (5 bases). This CDR3 has 15 residues. Germline V lookup: CDR1 MNHEY, CDR2 SVGAGI. V was clipped by 2 bases and J by 4 bases, with 14 bases between them. CDR3 region: CASSYTGRGFTEAFF. The CDR3, as DNA: TGTGCCAGCAGTTACACCGGGCGGGGGTTCACTGAAGCTTTCTTT.

In nucleotides, the CDR3 is TGTGCCAGCAGCCAAGAGACGGGACTAGCGGGGGTAGAGCAGTACTTC. Amino acids: CASSQETGLAGVEQYF. The genes are TRBV4-2 and TRBJ2-7; the match to TRBD2 covers 14 bases. The CDR3 has 16 residues. V dropped 0 bases and J dropped 7; count of bases not matched to a gene: 5. CDR1 is LGHNA and CDR2 is YNFKEQ in the germline V gene.

This clone showed up just a few times. The J gene is TRBJ1-2, the V gene TRBV10-3; D remains unclear. The germline V and J ends were trimmed by 5 bases and 4 bases, with 8 bases remaining between them. Germline V gene data show CDR1 as ENHRY and CDR2 as SYGVKD. CDR3 size: 12 residues. CDR3 sequence (DNA): TGTGCCATCAGTCGAGAAACCTATGGCTACACCTTC. Encoded protein: CAISRETYGYTF.

This clone occurred a few times. The chain carries TRBV6-5 and TRBJ2-7, with D perhaps matching TRBD1 (6 bases). The CDR3 contains 13 residues. V was shortened by 6 bases and J by 3 bases, with 12 bases between the two germline ends. In germline, CDR1 is MNHEY, CDR2 SVGAGI. The CDR3 loop is CASRDSGLYEQYF. In DNA, the CDR3 is TGTGCCAGCAGGGACAGTGGCCTCTACGAGCAGTACTTC.

About this clone: Additional DNA sequences in this sample encode the identical CDR3. This chain joins TRBV19 and TRBJ2-4; D may be TRBD2 (6 bases). Germline values: CDR1 LNHDA, CDR2 SQIVND (reference sequence). With 1 base removed from V and 1 base from J, the gap between germline ends came to 8 bases. The CDR3 has 15 amino acids. This CDR3 is CASSIVGGAKNIQYF. The DNA for the CDR3 is TGTGCCAGTAGTATAGTAGGAGGGGCCAAAAACATTCAGTACTTC.

The rearrangement uses TRBV3-1 (or the pseudogene TRBV3-2) and TRBJ2-2, with D maybe TRBD1 (7 bases). Per germline, CDR1 LGHDT and CDR2 YNNKEL (reference sequence). The CDR3 sequence is 14 residues long. V was trimmed by 8 bases and J by 6 bases, leaving 16 bases between them. CDR3 loop: CASARQGGAGELFF. The CDR3 nucleotides read TGTGCCAGCGCGAGACAGGGAGGTGCCGGGGAGCTGTTTTTT.

The chain couples TRBV19 to TRBJ1-5; D possibly corresponds to TRBD1 (5 bases). The germline V and J ends were trimmed by 5 bases and 4 bases, with 12 bases remaining between them. This CDR3 is 14 amino acids long. Germline loops: CDR1 LNHDA, CDR2 SQIVND (reference sequence). The CDR3 here is CASSSTGGNQPQHF. The CDR3 DNA is TGTGCCAGTAGTTCCACCGGGGGTAATCAGCCCCAGCATTTT.

V and J are TRBV5-4 and TRBJ2-3; possible D gene TRBD2, 5 bases. The V and J ends lost 4 bases and 0 bases respectively, with 9 bases between them. The CDR3 is made up of 14 amino acids. Germline loops: CDR1 SGHNT, CDR2 YYREEE (reference sequence). CDR3 DNA: TGTGCCAGCAGCCCCGGCGGGAGCACAGATACGCAGTATTTT. This sequence encodes CASSPGGSTDTQYF. Together with reference TRBV5-4 and TRBJ2-3, the CDR3 gives the full variable domain: ETGVTQSPTHLIKTRGQQVTLRCSSQSGHNTVSWYQQALGQGPQFIFQYYREEENGRGNFPPRFSGLQFPNYSSELNVNALELDDSALYLCASSPGGSTDTQYFGPGTRLTVL.

The chain links TRBV12-5 to TRBJ2-1, with D perhaps matching TRBD2 (7 bases). Trimming took 1 base from V and 5 from J, leaving 15 bases between them. Germline V gene sequence: CDR1 LGHNT, CDR2 FRNRAP. This CDR3 comprises 16 residues. CDR3 region: CASGLDEGGYNNEQFF. Here the CDR3 DNA reads TGTGCTAGTGGTTTGGACGAGGGGGGGTATAACAATGAGCAGTTCTTC.

The chain links TRBV13 to TRBJ1-1, with D unresolved. Germline CDR1 is PRHDT and CDR2 is FYEKMQ (reference sequence). Trimming removed 4 bases at V and 4 bases at J, with 7 bases between. This CDR3 region has 12 residues. The CDR3 spells CASSSSSTEAFF. The DNA for the CDR3 is TGTGCCAGCAGCTCGTCGAGCACTGAAGCTTTCTTT. Full variable domain (missing parts from reference TRBV13 and TRBJ1-1): AAGVIQSPRHLIKEKRETATLKCYPIPRHDTVYWYQQGPGQDPQFLISFYEKMQSDKGSIPDRFSAQQFSDYHSELNMSSLELGDSALYFCASSSSSTEAFFGQGTRLTVV.

This clone was found a few times. The sample holds other DNA sequences that translate to the same CDR3. The chain joins TRBV2 to TRBJ2-3, with TRBD2 identical over 9 bases. Trimming took 5 bases from V and 1 from J; bases not matched to a gene: 1. The length of the CDR3 is 14 residues. CDR1 is SNHLY, CDR2 FYNNEI, per germline. Here the CDR3 reads CASSLAGGTDTQYF. The CDR3 DNA reads TGTGCCAGCAGTTTAGCGGGGGGCACAGATACGCAGTATTTT.

The chain links TRBV11-2 to TRBJ1-3; D might be TRBD1 (5 bases). CDR3 length: 15 amino acids. V was pared by 1 base and J by 0 bases, with 7 bases between. Germline CDR1 SGHAT, CDR2 FQNNGV. Here the CDR3 DNA reads TGTGCCAGCAGCTTAGGGACAAGCTCTGGAAACACCATATATTTT. It encodes CASSLGTSSGNTIYF.

Concerning this clone: At one of its ends the junction is not consistent with the germline gene, which may arise from a read error. V and J are TRBV16 and TRBJ1-3; TRBD1 matches at 7 bases. This CDR3 region has 17 residues. The germline CDR1 and CDR2 sequences are KGHSY and FQNENV. The CDR3: CASSPSTTGQIGNTIYF. The CDR3 DNA reads as TGTGCTAGCAGCCCAAGCACGACAGGGCAAATTGGAAACACCATATATTTT.

The V gene is TRBV4-1, the J gene TRBJ2-1; 12 bases fit TRBD2. Unmatched junction bases numbered 4, after V lost 0 bases and J lost 7 bases. This CDR3 region has 16 residues. The germline CDR1 and CDR2 sequences are MGHRA and YSYEKL. This CDR3 reads CASSQDSLAGGNEQFF. The CDR3 DNA follows: TGCGCCAGCAGCCAAGACTCACTAGCGGGGGGTAATGAGCAGTTCTTC.

The CDR3 spells CASSDPLAGSYNEQFF. CDR3 nucleotide sequence: TGTGCCAGCAGTGATCCCCTAGCGGGGTCCTACAATGAGCAGTTCTTC. The V call is TRBV2, the J call TRBJ2-1; 9 bases are a match to TRBD2. This CDR3 has 16 residues. J gave up 1 base and V 3 bases, and 4 bases lay outside the gene matches. CDR1 and CDR2 from the germline V gene are SNHLY and FYNNEI.

Points on this clone: Other DNA variants within this sample encode the same CDR3. V gene TRBV5-1 combines with J gene TRBJ2-7, with D tentatively TRBD2 (6 bases). The CDR3 is 13 amino acids. The ends were cut back, 4 bases at V and 3 bases at J, with 11 bases in the middle. Germline loops: CDR1 SGHRS, CDR2 YFSETQ. For the CDR3, the DNA is TGCGCCAGCAGCCCCTTGGGGGGCTACGAGCAGTACTTC. The encoded protein is CASSPLGGYEQYF. Full variable domain (missing parts from reference TRBV5-1 and TRBJ2-7): KAGVTQTPRYLIKTRGQQVTLSCSPISGHRSVSWYQQTPGQGLQFLFEYFSETQRNKGNFPGRFSGRQFSNSRSEMNVSTLELGDSALYLCASSPLGGYEQYFGPGTRLTVT.

The J gene is TRBJ1-1, the V gene TRBV29-1; D perhaps matches TRBD1 (6 bases). The CDR3 is 11 amino acids. Germline V gene lookup returns CDR1 SQVTM and CDR2 ANQGSEA. Here the CDR3 DNA reads TGCAGTCTTCTTGACAGGAGTGAAGCTTTCTTT. This sequence encodes CSLLDRSEAFF.

A few counts support this clone. The V gene is TRBV2, the J gene TRBJ1-2, with no clear D. The CDR3 runs 12 residues. The ends were cut back, 3 bases at V and 2 bases at J, with 4 bases in the middle. CDR1 is SNHLY, CDR2 FYNNEI, per germline. The chain's CDR3 is CASSDRNYGYTF. The CDR3 DNA is TGTGCCAGCAGTGACAGGAACTATGGCTACACCTTC.

The V gene is TRBV9, the J gene TRBJ2-7; 10 bases align to TRBD1. Per the germline V gene, CDR1 is SGDLS and CDR2 is YYNGEE. The CDR3 sequence is 14 residues long. J was trimmed by 5 bases and V by 3 bases; bases with no gene match: 5. CDR3 sequence reads: CASSEGQGLDEQYF. For the CDR3, the DNA is TGTGCCAGCAGCGAGGGACAGGGGCTTGACGAGCAGTACTTC.

This clone was observed once. V gene TRBV5-1 combines with J gene TRBJ1-2, with D hard to call. The CDR3 covers 13 residues. Germline assignment: CDR1 SGHRS and CDR2 YFSETQ. V shed 3 bases and J shed 4 bases, with 10 bases lying between them. The CDR3 nucleotides are TGCGCCAGCAGCTCGACAATCACCTATGGCTACACCTTC. The encoded protein is CASSSTITYGYTF.

V gene TRBV30 combines with J gene TRBJ2-3, with 7 bases identical to TRBD1. The length of the CDR3 is 16 residues. The V segment lost 0 bases and the J segment 4 bases; nucleotides outside the gene matches: 10. CDR1 and CDR2 from the germline V gene are GTSNPN and SVGIG (reference sequence). CDR3 in DNA: TGTGCCTGGAGTGTCGAGGGGGCGCGTCCCGCAGATACGCAGTATTTT. Translating gives CAWSVEGARPADTQYF.

V and J are TRBV29-1 and TRBJ1-1; D ambiguous. The CDR3 totals 15 residues. V dropped 3 bases and J dropped 0 bases, with 14 bases sitting between them. The V gene's germline CDR1 is SQVTM and CDR2 ANQGSEA. In DNA, the CDR3 is TGCAGCGTTGATGGAGGGCCTACCATGAACACTGAAGCTTTCTTT. Protein product: CSVDGGPTMNTEAFF. The full variable domain, completed using reference TRBV29-1 and TRBJ1-1, is SAVISQKPSRDICQRGTSLTIQCQVDSQVTMMFWYRQQPGQSLTLIATANQGSEATYESGFVIDKFPISRPNLTFSTLTVSNMSPEDSSIYLCSVDGGPTMNTEAFFGQGTRLTVV.

J is TRBJ2-1 and V is TRBV24-1, with D possibly matching TRBD1 (5 bases). The ends were cut back, 1 base at V and 6 bases at J, with 9 bases in the middle. Germline V lookup: CDR1 KGHDR, CDR2 SFDVKD. The CDR3 runs 14 residues. The CDR3 DNA sequence: TGTGCCACCAGTGATTTAAGACAGCCCAATGAGCAGTTCTTC. It specifies CATSDLRQPNEQFF.

The V gene is TRBV5-4, the J gene TRBJ1-4; perhaps TRBD1 as D (5 bases). Trimming stripped 5 bases from V and 0 bases from J, with 14 bases between. This CDR3 has 16 amino acids. Germline values: CDR1 SGHNT, CDR2 YYREEE (reference sequence). CDR3 DNA: TGTGCCAGCAGTCCTGGACACACCACAACTAATGAAAAACTGTTTTTT. It yields the protein CASSPGHTTTNEKLFF.

The chain uses TRBV6-5 and TRBJ2-7; the D gene is possibly TRBD2 (5 bases). The V gene's germline CDR1 is MNHEY and CDR2 SVGAGI. The CDR3 is 15 amino acids. The V gene lost 6 bases and the J gene lost 0 bases, with 15 bases spanning the gap. CDR3: CASSSGGRSSYEQYF. The DNA for the CDR3 is TGTGCCAGCAGCTCCGGAGGAAGGAGCTCCTACGAGCAGTACTTC.